This TCR beta chain was profiled in a study of blood T cells in healthy people across ages. Findings and limits, study-wide: The study found more naive CD4+ cells and higher diversity in long-lived than aged donors. Naive T cell percentage strongly correlated with TCR beta diversity.

CDR3 length: 13 residues. Looked up from germline, CDR1 is ENHRY and CDR2 is SYGVKD. Peripheral blood samples of about 10 milliliters were drawn from each donor. A second PCR, run for about 7 to 11 cycles, used a sample-barcoded 5' primer plus a J-beta primer mix. Each cDNA molecule received a tag from a template-switch adaptor that had 12 random nucleotides. TCRdb processed the 5' RACE reads anew with MiXCR; each CDR3 protein has one entry. Of over 1,200,000 distinct CDR3 sequences in the sample, approximately 60% were seen once. On this clonotype itself: Its antigen is not known. Germline is not matched at one junction end, which may reflect a read error.

The chain uses TRBV10-3 and TRBJ1-5; D ambiguous. This receptor was obtained from a man aged 18 to 35 in good health. Material: blood. As DNA, the CDR3 is TGCGCCATCAGTGAGAGGACCGGGCAGCCCCAGCATTTT. The encoded protein is CAISERTGQPQHF.